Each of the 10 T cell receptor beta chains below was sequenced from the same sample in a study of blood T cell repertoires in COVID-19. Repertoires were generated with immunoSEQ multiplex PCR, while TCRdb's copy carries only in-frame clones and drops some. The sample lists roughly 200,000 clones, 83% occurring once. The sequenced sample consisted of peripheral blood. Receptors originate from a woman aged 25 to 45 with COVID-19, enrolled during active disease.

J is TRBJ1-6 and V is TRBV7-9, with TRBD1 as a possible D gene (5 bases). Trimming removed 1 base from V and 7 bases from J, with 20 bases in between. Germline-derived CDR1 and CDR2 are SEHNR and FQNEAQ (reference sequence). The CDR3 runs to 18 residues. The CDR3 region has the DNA TGTGCCAGCAGCTTAGAGAGGCAACGGACATTCGGGAATTCACCCCTCCACTTT. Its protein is CASSLERQRTFGNSPLHF.

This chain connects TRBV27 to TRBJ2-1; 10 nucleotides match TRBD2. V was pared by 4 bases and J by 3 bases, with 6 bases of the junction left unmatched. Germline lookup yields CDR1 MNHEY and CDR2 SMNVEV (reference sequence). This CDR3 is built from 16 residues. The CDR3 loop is CASSSLAGGGYNEQFF. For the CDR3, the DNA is TGTGCCAGCAGTTCGTTAGCGGGGGGCGGCTACAATGAGCAGTTCTTC.

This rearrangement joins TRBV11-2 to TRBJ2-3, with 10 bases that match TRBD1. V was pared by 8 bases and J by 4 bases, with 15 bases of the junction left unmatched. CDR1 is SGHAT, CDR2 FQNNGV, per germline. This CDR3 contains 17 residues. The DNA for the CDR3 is TGTGCCAGCTCCATCGCGACAGGGGGCATTTCCGCAGATACGCAGTATTTT. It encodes CASSIATGGISADTQYF.

The CDR3 nucleotides read TGCGCCAGCAGCTTGGTCAAAAGCGACTACGAGCAGTACTTC. Translating it yields CASSLVKSDYEQYF. The rearrangement uses TRBV5-1 and TRBJ2-7, with D hard to call. Deletions cut 0 bases from V and 3 bases from J, with 10 bases between. Germline V gene sequence: CDR1 SGHRS, CDR2 YFSETQ. This CDR3 contains 14 residues.

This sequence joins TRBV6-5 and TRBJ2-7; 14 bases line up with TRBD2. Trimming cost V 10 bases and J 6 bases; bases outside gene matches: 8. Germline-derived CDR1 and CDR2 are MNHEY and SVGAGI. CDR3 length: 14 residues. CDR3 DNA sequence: TGTGCCACCTCACCGGGACTAGCGGGAGTCGAGCAGTACTTC. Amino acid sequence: CATSPGLAGVEQYF.

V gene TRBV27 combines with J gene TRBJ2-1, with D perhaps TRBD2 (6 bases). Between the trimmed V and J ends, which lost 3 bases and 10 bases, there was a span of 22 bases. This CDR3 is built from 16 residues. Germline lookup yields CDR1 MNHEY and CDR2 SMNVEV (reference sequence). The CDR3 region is CASSLGPGLSRREQFF. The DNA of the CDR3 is TGTGCCAGCAGTTTGGGACCTGGACTAAGCCGTCGGGAGCAGTTCTTC.

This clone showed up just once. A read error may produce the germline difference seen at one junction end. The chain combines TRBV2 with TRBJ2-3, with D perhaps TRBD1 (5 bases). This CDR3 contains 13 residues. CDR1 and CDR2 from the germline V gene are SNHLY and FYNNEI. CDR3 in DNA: TGTGCCAGCAGTGAAGCGCTTCAGGACACGCGGTATTTT. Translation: CASSEALQDTRYF. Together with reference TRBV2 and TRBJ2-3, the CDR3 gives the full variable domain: EPEVTQTPSHQVTQMGQEVILRCVPISNHLYFYWYRQILGQKVEFLVSFYNNEISEKSEIFDDQFSVERPDGSNFTLKIRSTKLEDSAMYFCASSEALQDTRYFGPGTRLTVL.

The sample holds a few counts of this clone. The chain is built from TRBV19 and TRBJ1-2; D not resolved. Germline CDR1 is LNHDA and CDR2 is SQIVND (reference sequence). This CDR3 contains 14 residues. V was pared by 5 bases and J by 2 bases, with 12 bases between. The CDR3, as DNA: TGTGCCAGTAGTCCCTTTACAGACAACTATGGCTACACCTTC. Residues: CASSPFTDNYGYTF.

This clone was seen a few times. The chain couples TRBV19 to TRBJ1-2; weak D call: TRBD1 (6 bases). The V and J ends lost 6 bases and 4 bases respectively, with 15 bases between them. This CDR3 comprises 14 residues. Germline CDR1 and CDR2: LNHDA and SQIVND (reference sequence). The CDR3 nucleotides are TGTGCCAGTAGGAATACGGGGGGGGCCTATGGCTACACCTTC. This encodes CASRNTGGAYGYTF. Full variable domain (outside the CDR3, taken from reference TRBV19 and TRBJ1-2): DGGITQSPKYLFRKEGQNVTLSCEQNLNHDAMYWYRQDPGQGLRLIYYSQIVNDFQKGDIAEGYSVSREKKESFPLTVTSAQKNPTAFYLCASRNTGGAYGYTFGSGTRLTVV.

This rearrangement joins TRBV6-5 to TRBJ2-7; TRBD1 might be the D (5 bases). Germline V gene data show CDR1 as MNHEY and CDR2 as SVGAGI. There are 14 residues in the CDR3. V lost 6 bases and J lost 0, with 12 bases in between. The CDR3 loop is CASRRRELSYEQYF. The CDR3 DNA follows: TGTGCCAGCAGGCGCAGGGAACTCTCCTACGAGCAGTACTTC.